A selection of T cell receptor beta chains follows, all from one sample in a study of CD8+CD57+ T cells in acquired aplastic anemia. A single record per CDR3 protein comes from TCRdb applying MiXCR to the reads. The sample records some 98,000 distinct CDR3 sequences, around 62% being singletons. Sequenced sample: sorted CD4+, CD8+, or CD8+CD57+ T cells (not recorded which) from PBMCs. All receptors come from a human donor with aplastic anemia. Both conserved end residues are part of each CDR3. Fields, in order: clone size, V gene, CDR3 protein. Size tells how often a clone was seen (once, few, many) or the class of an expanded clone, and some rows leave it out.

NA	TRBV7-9	CASSLSETRGGELFF
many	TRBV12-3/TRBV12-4	CASSLGLAGGPLVYEQYF
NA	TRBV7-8	CASSLRIEAGGEQYF
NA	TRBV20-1	CSARDLRDSSTDTQYF
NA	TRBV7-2	CASSLGGGPQETQYF
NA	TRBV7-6	CASSLGQVSTDTQYF
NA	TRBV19	CASGTLGGNIQYF
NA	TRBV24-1	CATSEAGVYNEQSF
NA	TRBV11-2	CASQELAGDTDTQYF
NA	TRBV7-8	CASSLLSNTEAFF
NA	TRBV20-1	CSAVARGYDGYTF